The 2 T cell receptor beta chains below were found in one sample sequenced in a study of radiotherapy plus CTLA-4 blockade in lung cancer. Measured with immunoSEQ multiplex PCR; TCRdb has only the in-frame clones, and not every one. The data hold 35,000 to 50,000 clones, with 70% to 75% observed a single time. The input for sequencing was peripheral blood, taken from a patient treated with radiotherapy plus ipilimumab. These receptors were obtained from a human donor with non-small cell lung cancer who had a complete response to radiotherapy plus ipilimumab.

The chain employs TRBV19 and TRBJ1-1; D is ambiguous. V lost 2 bases to trimming and J lost 3 bases, with 13 bases between them. The CDR3 runs 15 residues. The germline V gene has CDR1 LNHDA and CDR2 SQIVND (reference sequence). CDR3: CASSIRRVGDTEAFF. As DNA, the CDR3 is TGTGCCAGTAGTATACGTCGGGTTGGCGACACTGAAGCTTTCTTT. Complete variable domain (other parts from reference TRBV19 and TRBJ1-1): DGGITQSPKYLFRKEGQNVTLSCEQNLNHDAMYWYRQDPGQGLRLIYYSQIVNDFQKGDIAEGYSVSREKKESFPLTVTSAQKNPTAFYLCASSIRRVGDTEAFFGQGTRLTVV.

This chain connects TRBV9 to TRBJ2-7, with TRBD2 identical over 11 bases. CDR1 and CDR2 (germline): SGDLS, YYNGEE. The CDR3 covers 15 residues. The V segment lost 3 bases and the J segment 3 bases; nucleotides outside the gene matches: 5. DNA of the CDR3: TGTGCCAGCAGCGCCGGGACTAGCGGTTACTACGAGCAGTACTTC. Its translation: CASSAGTSGYYEQYF.